This TCR beta chain was documented in a study of T cell repertoires in cytomegalovirus infection. Overall study: Carrying CMV and the relevant HLA type showed in public TCR beta signatures.

V was trimmed by 0 bases and J by 4 bases, leaving 7 bases between them. The CDR3 has 13 residues. From germline, CDR1 is GTSNPN and CDR2 SVGIG (reference sequence). On this clonotype itself: No antigen is known for it.

TCRdb redid the calling of the reads with MiXCR, one entry per CDR3 protein. The table lists hundreds of thousands of distinct CDR3 sequences, roughly 36% of them singletons. Specimen: cultured PBMCs, collected from culture after CMV antigen stimulation. The TCR was taken from a human donor in good health (CMV status not recorded). Some clones in this sample may be carry-over from other donors' samples. The V gene is TRBV30, the J gene TRBJ1-5; D not certain. The CDR3 DNA reads as TGTGCCTGGAGTGTCGGGCCGAATCAGCCCCAGCATTTT. This sequence encodes CAWSVGPNQPQHF. The full variable domain, completed using reference TRBV30 and TRBJ1-5, is SQTIHQWPATLVQPVGSPLSLECTVEGTSNPNLYWYRQAAGRGLQLLFYSVGIGQISSEVPQNLSASRPQDRQFILSSKKLLLSDSGFYLCAWSVGPNQPQHFGDGTRLSIL.